The 32 T cell receptor beta chains reported below all come from one sample, sequenced in a study of control samples from healthy donors and cancer patients. The assay was immunoSEQ multiplex PCR, and TCRdb's table has in-frame clones only and misses some. The sample has under 450,000 clones; around 90% are singletons. The sample taken for sequencing was PBMCs. These receptors all stem from a man in his forties with head and neck cancer.

V and J are TRBV20-1 and TRBJ2-3; D is unresolved. CDR3 length equals 10 residues. Trimming stripped 7 bases from V and 6 bases from J, with 8 bases between. Germline V lookup: CDR1 DFQATT, CDR2 SNEGSKA (reference sequence). CDR3 region: CSGALDTQYF. CDR3 sequence (DNA): TGCAGTGGGGCTCTGGATACGCAGTATTTT.

Here the CDR3 DNA reads TGTGCCAGCAGTCCCTCCCGGACAGGATATAATGAAAAACTGTTTTTT. Its protein product is CASSPSRTGYNEKLFF. The V gene is TRBV28, the J gene TRBJ1-4; TRBD1 matches at 7 bases. This CDR3 comprises 16 residues. The ends lost 5 bases at V and 4 bases at J; junction bases unmatched: 10. CDR1 MDHEN and CDR2 SYDVKM come from the germline V gene.

This chain links TRBV25-1 with TRBJ1-6; D remains unclear. V lost 1 base and J 12 bases, leaving 13 bases between the germline ends. The CDR3 contains 14 residues. The germline CDR1 and CDR2 sequences are MGHDK and SYGVNS. The CDR3 DNA reads TGTGCCAGCAGTGAATTTGGCAGTTGGGGACCCCTCCACTTT. Translating it yields CASSEFGSWGPLHF.

J is TRBJ2-2 and V is TRBV10-3; D unresolved. Trimming took 7 bases from V and 5 from J, leaving 20 bases between them. The CDR3 is 16 amino acids. Germline V gene data show CDR1 as ENHRY and CDR2 as SYGVKD. Here the CDR3 reads CAINSGVIARTGELFF. In nucleotides, the CDR3 is TGTGCCATCAATAGTGGAGTGATCGCGCGGACCGGGGAGCTGTTTTTT.

This rearrangement joins TRBV28 to TRBJ1-4; D gene unclear. The length of the CDR3 is 15 residues. Germline assignment: CDR1 MDHEN and CDR2 SYDVKM. V was shortened by 4 bases and J by 2 bases, with 11 bases between the two germline ends. CDR3 DNA sequence: TGTGCCAGCAGTTCCCGTATATCGACTAATGAAAAACTGTTTTTT. It translates to CASSSRISTNEKLFF.

As for this clone: Distinct nucleotide sequences in the sample also encode this CDR3. This chain links TRBV19 with TRBJ1-1; D is undetermined. This CDR3 region has 12 residues. Germline CDR1 reads LNHDA; CDR2 reads SQIVND (reference sequence). Trimming left V 4 bases short and J 1 base short, with 4 bases between. The CDR3 sequence is CASSTGNTEAFF. The CDR3 bases are TGTGCCAGTAGTACAGGGAACACTGAAGCTTTCTTT.

V usage is TRBV7-3 and J usage is TRBJ2-2; D uncertain. CDR3 length equals 15 residues. Looked up from germline, CDR1 is SGHTA and CDR2 is FQGTGA. The V end was cut by 0 bases, the J end by 1 base, with 6 bases between. CDR3 nucleotide sequence: TGTGCCAGCAGCTTAACTCCCGTGAACACCGGGGAGCTGTTTTTT. Translating it yields CASSLTPVNTGELFF.

CDR3 sequence (DNA): TGTGCCAGCAGTTATTTAGGTCTTAACACCGGGGAGCTGTTTTTT. As protein: CASSYLGLNTGELFF. The chain joins TRBV6-5 to TRBJ2-2; D not resolved. Germline CDR1 reads MNHEY; CDR2 reads SVGAGI. The germline V and J ends were trimmed by 3 bases and 2 bases, with 10 bases remaining between them. CDR3 length: 15 amino acids.

This chain connects TRBV4-3 to TRBJ1-4, with 7 bases that match TRBD1. CDR1 and CDR2 from the germline V gene are LGHNA and YSLEER. V gave up 6 bases and J gave up 0 bases; unmatched junction bases: 4. The length of the CDR3 is 15 residues. The CDR3: CASRLTGATNEKLFF. CDR3 nucleotides: TGCGCCAGCAGACTAACAGGGGCAACTAATGAAAAACTGTTTTTT.

V usage is TRBV3-1 (or the pseudogene TRBV3-2) and J usage is TRBJ1-6; D gene unclear. CDR1 and CDR2 from the germline V gene are LGHDT and YNNKEL (reference sequence). This CDR3 contains 15 residues. The germline V and J ends were trimmed by 3 bases and 5 bases, with 11 bases remaining between them. CDR3 in amino acids: CASSQGMGHNSPLHF. Here the CDR3 DNA reads TGTGCCAGCAGCCAGGGGATGGGCCATAATTCACCCCTCCACTTT.

The CDR3 here is CASSPLGQTSYEQYF. In DNA, the CDR3 is TGTGCCAGCAGTCCACTCGGACAGACCTCCTACGAGCAGTACTTC. The chain uses TRBV28 and TRBJ2-7, with D maybe TRBD1 (6 bases). Trimming removed 5 bases from V and 0 bases from J, with 14 bases in between. From germline, CDR1 is MDHEN and CDR2 SYDVKM. The CDR3 runs 15 residues.

The V gene is TRBV3-1 (or the pseudogene TRBV3-2), the J gene TRBJ2-2; D unresolved. Trimming stripped 8 bases from V and 5 bases from J, with 12 bases between. The CDR3 is made up of 13 amino acids. CDR1 LGHDT and CDR2 YNNKEL come from the germline V gene (reference sequence). CDR3 sequence: CASALAPTGELFF. In DNA, the CDR3 is TGTGCCAGCGCCCTCGCACCAACCGGGGAGCTGTTTTTT.

The V call is TRBV12-3 or TRBV12-4, the J call TRBJ2-1; D is unresolved. The CDR3 consists of 13 residues. Trimming removed 3 bases from V and 7 bases from J, with 10 bases in between. CDR3 protein: CASSFRLSNEQFF. Written as DNA, the CDR3 is TGTGCCAGCAGTTTCCGGCTGTCGAATGAGCAGTTCTTC.

This chain links TRBV7-2 with TRBJ2-7; D is possibly TRBD2 (5 bases). Trimming pared 4 bases from V and 4 bases from J, leaving 11 bases between. CDR1 SGHTA and CDR2 FQGNSA come from the germline V gene. The CDR3 is 13 amino acids. Here the CDR3 DNA reads TGTGCCAGCAGCTCTTGGACTGTTTACGAGCAGTACTTC. It yields the protein CASSSWTVYEQYF.

The J gene is TRBJ1-2, the V gene TRBV7-2; the D gene is possibly TRBD1 (6 bases). In germline, CDR1 is SGHTA, CDR2 FQGNSA. V was clipped by 5 bases and J by 5 bases, with 15 bases between them. This CDR3 has 14 residues. The CDR3 bases are TGTGCCAGCAGCAAAGGGGGGAGGTGGTATGGCTACACCTTC. As protein: CASSKGGRWYGYTF.

This chain uses TRBV5-1 with TRBJ1-2; no firm D call. The germline gives CDR1 SGHRS, CDR2 YFSETQ. V lost 6 bases and J 2 bases, leaving 11 bases between the germline ends. CDR3 length equals 13 residues. CDR3: CASTPAGNYGYTF. The CDR3 region has the DNA TGCGCCAGCACCCCGGCGGGGAACTATGGCTACACCTTC.

The V call is TRBV7-9, the J call TRBJ1-1; the match to TRBD1 covers 7 bases. Losses at the gene ends were 3 bases for V and 3 bases for J; bases not matched to a gene: 7. The germline V gene has CDR1 SEHNR and CDR2 FQNEAQ (reference sequence). This CDR3 spans 15 amino acids. CDR3 nucleotide sequence: TGTGCCAGCAGCTTCAGACAGGGAGGGGACACTGAAGCTTTCTTT. It yields the protein CASSFRQGGDTEAFF.

The genes are TRBV4-2 and TRBJ2-4, with D unresolved. CDR1 and CDR2 from the germline V gene are LGHNA and YNFKEQ. This CDR3 has 13 residues. Trimming left V 0 bases short and J 12 bases short, with 12 bases between. The CDR3 loop is CASSQDQTPNQYF. CDR3 nucleotide sequence: TGTGCCAGCAGCCAAGATCAGACCCCAAATCAGTACTTC.

The J gene is TRBJ1-2, the V gene TRBV3-1 (or the pseudogene TRBV3-2); D call uncertain. Germline assignment: CDR1 LGHDT and CDR2 YNNKEL (reference sequence). This CDR3 has 14 residues. Trimming stripped 0 bases from V and 2 bases from J, with 7 bases between. CDR3 amino acids: CASSQDLSNYGYTF. CDR3 DNA sequence: TGTGCCAGCAGCCAAGATCTCTCAAACTATGGCTACACCTTC.

The chain joins TRBV5-1 to TRBJ1-4; weak D call: TRBD1 (6 bases). Looked up from germline, CDR1 is SGHRS and CDR2 is YFSETQ. V lost 0 bases to trimming and J lost 7 bases, with 16 bases between them. This CDR3 is 16 amino acids long. The chain's CDR3 is CASSLAGTGLGEKLFF. Here the CDR3 DNA reads TGCGCCAGCAGCTTGGCCGGTACAGGGTTGGGTGAAAAACTGTTTTTT.

The chain has TRBV28 and TRBJ2-1, with 8 bases fitting TRBD2. The germline V gene has CDR1 MDHEN and CDR2 SYDVKM. The ends lost 3 bases at V and 9 bases at J; junction bases unmatched: 10. The CDR3 sequence is 15 residues long. The CDR3 reads CASSFSSGSTGEQFF. The DNA of the CDR3 is TGTGCCAGCAGTTTTTCAAGCGGGAGCACGGGTGAGCAGTTCTTC.

The J gene is TRBJ1-3, the V gene TRBV10-2; TRBD1 might be the D (6 bases). The germline V and J ends were trimmed by 6 bases and 3 bases, with 12 bases remaining between them. The CDR3 loop spans 14 amino acids. Germline lookup yields CDR1 WSHSY and CDR2 SAAADI. Here the CDR3 reads CASRLGQIGNTIYF. The CDR3 DNA follows: TGCGCCAGCAGATTAGGACAGATTGGAAACACCATATATTTT.

The chain employs TRBV7-2 and TRBJ2-7, with no clear D. Per the germline V gene, CDR1 is SGHTA and CDR2 is FQGNSA. The CDR3 length is 15 residues. V shed 1 base and J shed 0 bases, with 10 bases lying between them. The CDR3 coding sequence is TGTGCCAGCAGCTTAGTAAGCAGGAACTCCTACGAGCAGTACTTC. Its protein is CASSLVSRNSYEQYF.

DNA of the CDR3: TGCGCCAGCAGCCCGGAGGGGGAGAGGCCCCAGCATTTT. This translates into CASSPEGERPQHF. The chain combines TRBV5-1 with TRBJ1-5, with a possible D match to TRBD1 (6 bases). V dropped 4 bases and J dropped 9 bases, with 14 bases sitting between them. The length of the CDR3 is 13 residues. Germline lookup yields CDR1 SGHRS and CDR2 YFSETQ.

V and J are TRBV28 and TRBJ2-1; 9 nucleotides agree with TRBD2. Germline loops: CDR1 MDHEN, CDR2 SYDVKM. There are 20 residues in the CDR3. Losses at the gene ends were 3 bases for V and 15 bases for J; bases not matched to a gene: 30. In DNA form, the CDR3 reads TGTGCCAGCAGTTTCCCCCCGTGGAATTTATGGCGGGAGGGCTCCGGGTCCGGGTTCTTC. This codes for CASSFPPWNLWREGSGSGFF.

This clone was seen only once. This chain uses TRBV12-3 or TRBV12-4 with TRBJ1-5; no clear D. The CDR3 covers 13 residues. The V gene lost 6 bases and the J gene lost 7 bases, with 13 bases spanning the gap. CDR3 protein: CASSRDINQPQHF. CDR3 coding DNA: TGTGCCAGCAGCAGAGACATAAACCAGCCCCAGCATTTT.

The chain is built from TRBV6-1 and TRBJ2-7; D is unresolved. The germline V gene encodes CDR1 MNHNS and CDR2 SASEGT. Trimming removed 3 bases at V and 9 bases at J, with 15 bases between. The CDR3 consists of 13 residues. This CDR3 is CASSDTGLRAQYF. In DNA form, the CDR3 reads TGTGCCAGCAGTGACACCGGTTTAAGAGCGCAGTACTTC.

The chain has TRBV5-6 and TRBJ2-1, with D possibly TRBD1 on 6 matching bases. The germline V and J ends were trimmed by 2 bases and 4 bases, with 19 bases remaining between them. Germline V lookup: CDR1 SGHDT, CDR2 YYEEEE. This CDR3 contains 17 residues. The CDR3 spells CASSFTQGPVVYNEQFF. Written as DNA, the CDR3 is TGTGCCAGCAGCTTCACCCAGGGGCCGGTGGTTTACAATGAGCAGTTCTTC.

The V and J genes are TRBV27 and TRBJ1-2, with TRBD1 matching over 7 bases. The CDR3 has 15 residues. CDR1 is MNHEY and CDR2 is SMNVEV in the germline V gene (reference sequence). V shed 6 bases, J shed 8 bases, and the junction held 15 bases outside the gene matches. In nucleotides, the CDR3 is TGTGCCAGCAGACCGACAGGGTCTGGGTTGGGGGGCTACACCTTC. It translates to CASRPTGSGLGGYTF.

The chain carries TRBV30 and TRBJ2-7; tentatively, D is TRBD1 or TRBD2 (5 bases each). This CDR3 region has 14 residues. The germline V and J ends were trimmed by 0 bases and 2 bases, with 11 bases remaining between them. From germline, CDR1 is GTSNPN and CDR2 SVGIG (reference sequence). This CDR3 is CAWSVLGEPYEQYF. CDR3 in DNA: TGTGCCTGGAGTGTACTAGGGGAACCCTACGAGCAGTACTTC. The whole variable domain, remainder taken from reference TRBV30 and TRBJ2-7, is SQTIHQWPATLVQPVGSPLSLECTVEGTSNPNLYWYRQAAGRGLQLLFYSVGIGQISSEVPQNLSASRPQDRQFILSSKKLLLSDSGFYLCAWSVLGEPYEQYFGPGTRLTVT.

V and J are TRBV13 and TRBJ1-1, with 7 bases lining up with TRBD1. CDR3 length equals 18 residues. V was clipped by 2 bases and J by 2 bases; unmatched bases: 14. From germline, CDR1 is PRHDT and CDR2 FYEKMQ (reference sequence). DNA of the CDR3: TGTGCCAGCAGCTTAAGGCCGAGACAGGGATCCTTTAACACTGAAGCTTTCTTT. Protein: CASSLRPRQGSFNTEAFF.

The V gene is TRBV27, the J gene TRBJ1-2, with D uncertain. CDR1 is MNHEY, CDR2 SMNVEV, per germline (reference sequence). V lost 6 bases to trimming and J lost 3 bases, with 17 bases between them. The CDR3 has 15 residues. CDR3 bases: TGTGCCAGCAGCCTTTATTCGGACGGAGACTATGGCTACACCTTC. Its protein product is CASSLYSDGDYGYTF.